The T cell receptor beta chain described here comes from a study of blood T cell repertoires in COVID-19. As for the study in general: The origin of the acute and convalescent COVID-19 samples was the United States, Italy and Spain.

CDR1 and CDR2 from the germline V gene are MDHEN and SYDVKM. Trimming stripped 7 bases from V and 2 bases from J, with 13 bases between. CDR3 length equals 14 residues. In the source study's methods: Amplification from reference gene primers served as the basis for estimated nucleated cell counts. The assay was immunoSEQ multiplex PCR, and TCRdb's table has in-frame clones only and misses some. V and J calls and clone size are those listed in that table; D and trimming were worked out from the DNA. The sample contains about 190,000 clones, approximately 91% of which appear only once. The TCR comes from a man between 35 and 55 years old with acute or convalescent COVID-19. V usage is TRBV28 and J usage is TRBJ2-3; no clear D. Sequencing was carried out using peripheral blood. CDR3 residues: CASTSETFTDTQYF. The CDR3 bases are TGTGCCAGCACCTCGGAGACTTTCACAGATACGCAGTATTTT. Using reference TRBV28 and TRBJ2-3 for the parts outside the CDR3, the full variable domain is DVKVTQSSRYLVKRTGEKVFLECVQDMDHENMFWYRQDPGLGLRLIYFSYDVKMKEKGDIPEGYSVSREKKERFSLILESASTNQTSMYLCASTSETFTDTQYFGPGTRLTVL.